This TCR beta chain was recovered during a study of blood T cell repertoires in COVID-19. Study-wide context: PBMCs, B-cell-depleted T cells, or T cells were the source of the cDNA or gDNA that made up the material.

Authors' analysis steps: Estimated nucleated cell counts came from reference gene primer amplification. The data were produced by immunoSEQ multiplex PCR, yet TCRdb's version contains in-frame clones alone and is incomplete. Clonal size and the V and J genes are those of that table, whereas D and trimming came from the DNA. Of around 460,000 clones detected, about 90% appear once; the ten largest clones hold less than 0.95%. Seattle's enrolled individuals joined amid active infection and were then monitored longitudinally. The CDR3 is made up of 12 amino acids. Trimming cost V 6 bases and J 4 bases, with 9 bases left between them. The germline V gene has CDR1 SNHLY and CDR2 FYNNEI.

The receptor's source is a man between 18 and 35 years old with COVID-19, enrolled during active disease. The V call is TRBV2, the J call TRBJ1-2, with a possible D match to TRBD1 (6 bases). Specimen: peripheral blood. CDR3 coding DNA: TGTGCCAGCAGGGGACACACCTATGGCTACACCTTC. Translated, it gives CASRGHTYGYTF.